The next 28 T cell receptor beta chains were all read from a single sample in a study of tissue T cells after allogeneic stem cell transplantation. This research-autopsy study prospectively enrolled adult allogeneic hematopoietic cell transplant recipients with steroid-refractory graft-versus-host disease. Data came from immunoSEQ multiplex PCR; TCRdb stores just in-frame clones and leaves some out. Altogether over 2,000 clones are present, 55% to 70% being singletons, with the ten largest covering approximately 15%. The specimen was ileal tissue, collected at autopsy. These receptors all stem from a male patient over 55 with steroid-refractory graft-versus-host disease after an allogeneic stem cell transplant. The graft donor may account for some of the T cells.

This clone is termed large. The chain employs TRBV5-6 and TRBJ2-5, with 8 positions matching TRBD2. Germline CDR1 is SGHDT and CDR2 is YYEEEE. The CDR3 covers 15 residues. V gave up 3 bases and J gave up 4 bases; unmatched junction bases: 8. The CDR3 spells CASSWGAGGGETQYF. In DNA, the CDR3 is TGTGCCAGCAGCTGGGGGGCCGGGGGGGGAGAGACCCAGTACTTC.

This clone was found a few times. The chain carries TRBV7-9 and TRBJ1-5; D is unresolved. The CDR3 totals 14 residues. V lost 2 bases and J 5 bases, leaving 10 bases between the germline ends. Germline values: CDR1 SEHNR, CDR2 FQNEAQ (reference sequence). CDR3 in amino acids: CASSLPNQDQPQHF. The CDR3 DNA follows: TGTGCCAGCAGCTTACCCAATCAAGATCAGCCCCAGCATTTT.

This clone was observed a single time. The rearrangement uses TRBV2 and TRBJ2-2; D not certain. This CDR3 region has 15 residues. Germline CDR1 is SNHLY and CDR2 is FYNNEI. V lost 1 base to trimming and J lost 1 base, with 7 bases between them. The CDR3 DNA reads as TGTGCCAGCAGTGAAGATCCCGGGAACACCGGGGAGCTGTTTTTT. The encoded protein is CASSEDPGNTGELFF.

The rearrangement uses TRBV6-2 or TRBV6-3 and TRBJ2-5; D tentatively reads TRBD1 or TRBD2 (5 bases each). Trimming removed 2 bases at V and 5 bases at J, with 9 bases between. CDR3 length: 13 residues. The germline V gene encodes CDR1 MNHEY and CDR2 SVGEGT. CDR3: CASSYKGTETQYF. CDR3 in DNA: TGTGCCAGCAGTTACAAGGGGACCGAGACCCAGTACTTC.

The J gene is TRBJ2-4, the V gene TRBV19, with D perhaps matching TRBD2 (7 bases). The CDR3 covers 17 residues. V was trimmed by 4 bases and J by 2 bases, leaving 18 bases between them. CDR1 is LNHDA and CDR2 is SQIVND in the germline V gene (reference sequence). CDR3 amino acids: CASSTPGRGISKNIQYF. As DNA, the CDR3 is TGTGCCAGTAGTACCCCGGGGAGGGGGATTTCCAAAAACATTCAGTACTTC.

This clone is categorized as large. V is TRBV7-7 and J is TRBJ2-7, with 10 positions matching TRBD1. Germline V CDR1 and CDR2: SSHAT, FNYEAQ (reference sequence). This CDR3 is 15 amino acids long. The V and J ends lost 4 bases and 2 bases, in that order; junction bases with no gene match: 5. CDR3 loop: CASSYGQGDTYEQYF. The CDR3 coding sequence is TGTGCCAGCAGCTATGGACAGGGGGACACCTACGAGCAGTACTTC.

This chain links TRBV6-2 or TRBV6-3 with TRBJ2-5; tentatively, D is TRBD1 or TRBD2 (6 bases each). With 2 bases removed from V and 1 base from J, the gap between germline ends came to 11 bases. This CDR3 region has 15 residues. Germline CDR1 reads MNHEY; CDR2 reads SVGEGT. CDR3 in amino acids: CASSYIGGPQETQYF. CDR3 coding DNA: TGTGCCAGCAGTTACATCGGGGGCCCCCAAGAGACCCAGTACTTC.

The chain recombines TRBV18 with TRBJ2-5, with 7 nucleotides matching TRBD2. Trimming at V came to 3 bases and at J to 3 bases, leaving 4 bases not matched to a gene. The germline CDR1 and CDR2 sequences are KGHSH and LQKENI. The CDR3 runs to 14 residues. The CDR3 DNA follows: TGTGCCAGCTCACCCCGAAGCGGGGAAGAGACCCAGTACTTC. This translates into CASSPRSGEETQYF. Using reference TRBV18 and TRBJ2-5 for the parts outside the CDR3, the full variable domain is NAGVMQNPRHLVRRRGQEARLRCSPMKGHSHVYWYRQLPEEGLKFMVYLQKENIIDESGMPKERFSAEFPKEGPSILRIQQVVRGDSAAYFCASSPRSGEETQYFGPGTRLLVL.

The sample holds one count of this clone. The chain uses TRBV27 and TRBJ2-7; D is unclear. V lost 8 bases, J lost 6 bases, and 17 bases lay in between. The germline V gene encodes CDR1 MNHEY and CDR2 SMNVEV (reference sequence). This CDR3 is built from 13 residues. The CDR3 region is CASGLDVGSEQYF. The CDR3 DNA reads as TGTGCCAGCGGCTTAGACGTAGGTTCCGAGCAGTACTTC.

The chain combines TRBV5-4 with TRBJ2-5; the match to TRBD2 covers 11 bases. Unmatched junction bases numbered 9, after V lost 3 bases and J lost 2 bases. Per the germline V gene, CDR1 is SGHNT and CDR2 is YYREEE (reference sequence). This CDR3 comprises 17 residues. CDR3 DNA: TGTGCCAGCAGCTCAAGGAGGCTAGCGGGGGGTCAAGAGACCCAGTACTTC. As protein: CASSSRRLAGGQETQYF.

This sequence joins TRBV12-3 or TRBV12-4 and TRBJ2-1; D perhaps matches TRBD2 (5 bases). Deletions cut 3 bases from V and 5 bases from J, with 8 bases between. The CDR3 runs 13 residues. The CDR3 spells CASSLDFDNEQFF. In DNA, the CDR3 is TGTGCCAGCAGTTTGGACTTTGACAATGAGCAGTTCTTC.

The J gene is TRBJ2-3, the V gene TRBV6-2 or TRBV6-3, with D tentatively TRBD1 (6 bases). V lost 3 bases, J lost 3 bases, and 13 bases lay in between. The CDR3 runs 15 residues. Germline assignment: CDR1 MNHEY and CDR2 SVGEGT. In DNA, the CDR3 is TGTGCCAGCAGTTATATCCGGCAGGGGACAGATACGCAGTATTTT. Residues: CASSYIRQGTDTQYF.

The V call is TRBV25-1, the J call TRBJ2-5; the match to TRBD2 covers 12 bases. The CDR3 has 15 amino acids. Per germline, CDR1 MGHDK and CDR2 SYGVNS. Trimming removed 7 bases from V and 4 bases from J; junction bases left unmatched: 7. The CDR3 nucleotides read TGTGCCAGCACTCTAGCGGGGGGGCCGCGAGAGACCCAGTACTTC. It encodes CASTLAGGPRETQYF.

The chain has TRBV7-9 and TRBJ2-7; D ambiguous. V lost 1 base and J 2 bases, leaving 15 bases between the germline ends. The CDR3 is made up of 16 amino acids. Germline-derived CDR1 and CDR2 are SEHNR and FQNEAQ (reference sequence). CDR3 sequence: CASSLEVSRRPYEQYF. CDR3 bases: TGTGCCAGCAGCTTAGAGGTGAGCAGGCGACCCTACGAGCAGTACTTC.

This clone is large (0.1 to 1%) in the sample. The chain joins TRBV19 to TRBJ2-7; D uncertain. V was pared by 8 bases and J by 0 bases, with 8 bases between. The germline V gene encodes CDR1 LNHDA and CDR2 SQIVND (reference sequence). This CDR3 contains 12 residues. CDR3 loop: CASGTPSYEQYF. In nucleotides, the CDR3 is TGTGCCAGTGGTACCCCCTCCTACGAGCAGTACTTC.

This clone is labeled large. The rearrangement joins TRBV5-1 to TRBJ1-2; D is ambiguous. Germline V lookup: CDR1 SGHRS, CDR2 YFSETQ. This CDR3 is 15 amino acids long. Trimming took 3 bases from V and 2 from J, leaving 14 bases between them. CDR3 region: CASSSSPTVNYGYTF. The CDR3 DNA sequence: TGCGCCAGCAGCTCCTCACCTACGGTAAACTATGGCTACACCTTC.

This chain joins TRBV5-4 and TRBJ2-6; a possible D gene is TRBD2 (5 bases). Germline loops: CDR1 SGHNT, CDR2 YYREEE (reference sequence). The CDR3 extends over 13 amino acids. V lost 10 bases and J 0 bases, leaving 8 bases between the germline ends. CDR3 DNA: TGTGCCTCCCGGGACTCTGGGGCCAACGTCCTGACTTTC. Its protein is CASRDSGANVLTF.

This clone was observed a single time. The chain uses TRBV6-5 and TRBJ2-7; TRBD1 might be the D (6 bases). Per germline, CDR1 MNHEY and CDR2 SVGAGI. Trimming stripped 6 bases from V and 3 bases from J, with 12 bases between. The CDR3 runs 13 residues. The CDR3 nucleotides read TGTGCCAGCAGGGGCAGGGGCGACTACGAGCAGTACTTC. It specifies CASRGRGDYEQYF.

This clone was seen a single time. The V gene is TRBV11-2, the J gene TRBJ1-1; 7 nucleotides agree with TRBD1. Germline CDR1 and CDR2: SGHAT and FQNNGV. The CDR3 is made up of 16 amino acids. V lost 2 bases and J lost 1; bases outside the gene matches: 7. CDR3 bases: TGTGCCAGCAGCTTACGTCAGGGGGGGCCGAACACTGAAGCTTTCTTT. Translation gives CASSLRQGGPNTEAFF. The complete variable domain, with remaining parts taken from reference TRBV11-2 and TRBJ1-1, reads EAGVAQSPRYKIIEKRQSVAFWCNPISGHATLYWYQQILGQGPKLLIQFQNNGVVDDSQLPKDRFSAERLKGVDSTLKIQPAKLEDSAVYLCASSLRQGGPNTEAFFGQGTRLTVV.

V gene TRBV3-1 (or the pseudogene TRBV3-2) combines with J gene TRBJ2-5, with 13 positions matching TRBD2. Trimming took 9 bases from V and 5 from J; bases not matched to a gene: 6. CDR3 length equals 14 residues. The germline V gene has CDR1 LGHDT and CDR2 YNNKEL (reference sequence). Here the CDR3 reads CASTSGGERETQYF. In nucleotides, the CDR3 is TGTGCCAGTACTAGCGGGGGGGAGAGGGAGACCCAGTACTTC.

This clone was seen more than once but under ten times. The CDR3 DNA sequence: TGCGCCAGCAGCCAAGTGGGGGACAGTTATAACACTGAAGCTTTCTTT. Translated: CASSQVGDSYNTEAFF. The chain has TRBV4-3 and TRBJ1-1, with TRBD1 matching over 7 bases. Germline trimming cut 1 base from V and 2 bases from J; bases unmatched to any gene: 7. This CDR3 is built from 16 residues. Germline CDR1 is LGHNA and CDR2 is YSLEER.

The CDR3: CASSSGQRSTQYF. As DNA, the CDR3 is TGTGCCAGCAGCTCGGGACAGCGCTCGACCCAGTACTTC. The V and J genes are TRBV5-4 and TRBJ2-5, with 7 bases fitting TRBD1. Germline CDR1 reads SGHNT; CDR2 reads YYREEE (reference sequence). V gave up 3 bases and J gave up 7 bases; unmatched junction bases: 6. This CDR3 spans 13 amino acids.

The chain couples TRBV9 to TRBJ2-2, with D unresolved. The CDR3 is 12 residues long. V dropped 7 bases and J dropped 7 bases, with 11 bases sitting between them. Germline V gene sequence: CDR1 SGDLS, CDR2 YYNGEE. The CDR3 loop is CASGWVLGELFF. The CDR3 DNA sequence: TGTGCCAGCGGCTGGGTTCTCGGGGAGCTGTTTTTT.

The chain links TRBV7-7 to TRBJ2-3; no firm D call. CDR1 and CDR2 from the germline V gene are SSHAT and FNYEAQ (reference sequence). This CDR3 comprises 15 residues. Trimming left V 5 bases short and J 0 bases short, with 12 bases between. DNA of the CDR3: TGTGCCAGCAGCCCGGGTCAGCTTAGCACAGATACGCAGTATTTT. Amino acids: CASSPGQLSTDTQYF.

The gene calls are TRBV19 and TRBJ2-1, with 7 positions matching TRBD1. Germline CDR1 reads LNHDA; CDR2 reads SQIVND (reference sequence). The CDR3 totals 19 residues. Trimming removed 6 bases from V and 0 bases from J; junction bases left unmatched: 17. The CDR3 spells CASRITGVVNAFSYNEQFF. CDR3 DNA sequence: TGTGCCAGTAGGATAACAGGGGTCGTTAATGCGTTCTCCTACAATGAGCAGTTCTTC. The whole variable domain, remainder taken from reference TRBV19 and TRBJ2-1, is DGGITQSPKYLFRKEGQNVTLSCEQNLNHDAMYWYRQDPGQGLRLIYYSQIVNDFQKGDIAEGYSVSREKKESFPLTVTSAQKNPTAFYLCASRITGVVNAFSYNEQFFGPGTRLTVL.

This clone was observed a handful of times. This chain links TRBV12-5 with TRBJ1-4; D ambiguous. From germline, CDR1 is LGHNT and CDR2 FRNRAP. V gave up 6 bases and J gave up 8 bases, with 16 bases separating them. There are 14 residues in the CDR3. The CDR3 region has the DNA TGTGCTAGTGGACCGACCAGTTGGGAGGAAAAACTGTTTTTT. As protein: CASGPTSWEEKLFF.

This clone was found once. The chain joins TRBV20-1 to TRBJ2-7; D perhaps matches TRBD2 (5 bases). The germline gives CDR1 DFQATT, CDR2 SNEGSKA (reference sequence). This CDR3 is built from 11 residues. Deletions cut 3 bases from V and 6 bases from J, with 9 bases between. CDR3: CSARDSTEQYF. The CDR3 DNA reads TGCAGTGCTAGGGACTCAACCGAGCAGTACTTC.

This rearrangement joins TRBV5-4 to TRBJ2-3; D is unclear. The V and J ends lost 2 bases and 6 bases respectively, with 13 bases between them. Germline lookup yields CDR1 SGHNT and CDR2 YYREEE (reference sequence). The CDR3 covers 14 residues. The CDR3 protein is CASSFNSQGDTQYF. In nucleotides, the CDR3 is TGTGCCAGCAGCTTTAACAGCCAAGGGGATACGCAGTATTTT.